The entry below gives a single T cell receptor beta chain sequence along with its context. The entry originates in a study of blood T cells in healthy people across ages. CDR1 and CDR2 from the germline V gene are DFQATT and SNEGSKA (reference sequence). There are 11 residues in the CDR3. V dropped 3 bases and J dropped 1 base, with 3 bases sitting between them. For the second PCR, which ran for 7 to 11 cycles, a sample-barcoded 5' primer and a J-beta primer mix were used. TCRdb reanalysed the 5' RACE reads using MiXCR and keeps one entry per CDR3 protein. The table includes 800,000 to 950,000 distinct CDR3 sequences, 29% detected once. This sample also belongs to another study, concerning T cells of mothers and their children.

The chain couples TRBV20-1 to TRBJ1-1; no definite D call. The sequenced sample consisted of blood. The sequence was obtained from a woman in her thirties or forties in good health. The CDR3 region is CSASKNTEAFF. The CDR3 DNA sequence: TGCAGTGCTAGCAAGAACACTGAAGCTTTCTTT.